This T cell receptor (beta chain) was captured in a study of cytomegalovirus exposure and HLA in healthy donors. The study, taken as a whole, reports: Investigators reported 164 TCR beta chains as tied to cytomegalovirus. An analysis done earlier found most TCR beta V segments productive about 87% or about 30% of the time. Excluded were some V segments that proved indistinguishable, including TRBV6-2 and TRBV6-3. It was only CMV serostatus that was available as immune exposure information.

The CDR3 extends over 13 amino acids. Trimming removed 8 bases at V and 7 bases at J, with 16 bases between. The germline gives CDR1 MNHEY, CDR2 SMNVEV (reference sequence). Of note for this clone: Its antigen remains unknown.

Primers included in the PCR were 60 Vbeta and 13 Jbeta primers. Sequencing was performed with immunoSEQ multiplex PCR; in TCRdb, only in-frame clones are kept and a portion is missing. Altogether nearly 110,000 clones are present, 77% being singletons, with the ten largest covering 4% to 5%. Sequences were obtained from PBMCs. V and J are TRBV27 and TRBJ2-3; D possibly corresponds to TRBD2 (6 bases). This receptor was identified in a male donor in good health and CMV-seronegative. This CDR3 reads CASGNPRGNTQYF. The CDR3 DNA is TGTGCCAGCGGGAATCCGCGGGGAAATACGCAGTATTTT.